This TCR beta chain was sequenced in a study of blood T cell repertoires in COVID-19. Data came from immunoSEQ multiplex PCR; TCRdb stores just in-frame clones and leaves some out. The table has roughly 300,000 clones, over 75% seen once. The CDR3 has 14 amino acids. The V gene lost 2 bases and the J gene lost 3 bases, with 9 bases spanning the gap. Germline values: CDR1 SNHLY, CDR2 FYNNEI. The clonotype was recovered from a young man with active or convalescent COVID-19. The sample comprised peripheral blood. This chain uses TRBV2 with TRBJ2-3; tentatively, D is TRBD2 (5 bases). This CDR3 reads CASSEYEGTDTQYF. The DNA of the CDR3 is TGTGCCAGCAGTGAATATGAGGGTACAGATACGCAGTATTTT.